Listed below are T cell receptor beta chains from one sample, sequenced in a study of blood T cell repertoires in COVID-19. The data were produced by immunoSEQ multiplex PCR, yet TCRdb's version contains in-frame clones alone and is incomplete. This sample has fewer than 110,000 clones, with over 75% found just once. The sample comprised peripheral blood. Receptors originate from a woman aged 25 to 39 with acute or convalescent COVID-19. The CDR3 runs from the conserved cysteine through the conserved F or W. A D gene is named only where the DNA matches it firmly. Part of the rows lack a size; the others show once, few, many or a class for expanded clones.

v_gene	abundance	d_gene	j_gene	CDR3nt	CDR3aa
TRBV27	NA	TRBD1	TRBJ1-1	TGTGCCAGCAGCACTTCCCGCAGGGACAGGAACACTGAAGCTTTCTTT	CASSTSRRDRNTEAFF
TRBV6-5	NA	TRBD2	TRBJ2-5	TGTGCCAGCAGCACACTAGCGGGAAACCAAGAGACCCAGTACTTC	CASSTLAGNQETQYF
TRBV7-9	NA	NA	TRBJ2-3	TGTGCCAGCAGCCCACGCGCGGGGAGCACAGATACGCAGTATTTT	CASSPRAGSTDTQYF
TRBV7-8	NA	TRBD1	TRBJ1-1	TGTGCCAGCAGCCGGGACAGGGGGCAAAACACTGAAGCTTTCTTT	CASSRDRGQNTEAFF
TRBV7-9	NA	NA	TRBJ1-2	TGTGCCAGCAGCTTAGAGGACACCCACTATGGCTACACCTTC	CASSLEDTHYGYTF
TRBV18	NA	TRBD2	TRBJ2-1	TGTGCCAGCTCACCTGGACTAGCGGGGGATAATGAGCAGTTCTTC	CASSPGLAGDNEQFF
TRBV5-5	NA	NA	TRBJ1-6	TGTGCCAGCAGCTTGGGGACAGTTTCTTCACCCCTCCACTTT	CASSLGTVSSPLHF
TRBV6-5	NA	NA	TRBJ2-1	TGTGCCAGCAGCGTGCACCAGGGCTCCTACAATGAGCAGTTCTTC	CASSVHQGSYNEQFF
TRBV24-1	NA	TRBD1	TRBJ2-2	TGTGCCACCAGTGATTTGGGCAGGGGGCCGGACACCGGGGAGCTGTTTTTT	CATSDLGRGPDTGELFF
TRBV11-2	once	TRBD1	TRBJ1-2	TGTGCCAGCAGCGGAGGGACAGGGGCCTATGGCTACACCTTC	CASSGGTGAYGYTF
TRBV27	NA	TRBD1	TRBJ1-6	TGTGCCAGCAGTTTAAGGACAGGGGGAGATTCACCCCTCCACTTT	CASSLRTGGDSPLHF
TRBV9	NA	TRBD1	TRBJ2-7	TGTGCCAGCAGCGTAGCTCTGGGACAGGGGGAAGAGCAGTACTTC	CASSVALGQGEEQYF
TRBV2	NA	NA	TRBJ2-4	TGTGCCAGTCTGAGGGGACTTGGGAACATTCAGTACTTC	CASLRGLGNIQYF
TRBV29-1	NA	NA	TRBJ2-7	TGCAGCGTTGATCCAGACAGGAAGAACTACGAGCAGTACTTC	CSVDPDRKNYEQYF
TRBV19	NA	NA	TRBJ1-4	TGTGCCAGTAGCGATCGGGAAAAACTGTTTTTT	CASSDREKLFF
TRBV4-2	NA	NA	TRBJ1-1	TGTGCCAGCAGCCAAGAAGTAGTGCGGGCTGAAGCTTTCTTT	CASSQEVVRAEAFF
TRBV11-3	NA	NA	TRBJ2-1	TGTGCCAGCAGTCTCGGGGGAGACAAGCAGTTCTTC	CASSLGGDKQFF
TRBV4-2	NA	NA	TRBJ2-3	TGTGCCAGCAGCCCCCTAGCCGTGGAAGATACGCAGTATTTT	CASSPLAVEDTQYF
TRBV7-9	NA	TRBD1	TRBJ1-1	TGTGCCAGCAGCCAGCCCGGGACAGGGAGGGACACTGAAGCTTTCTTT	CASSQPGTGRDTEAFF
TRBV27	NA	NA	TRBJ1-2	TGTGCCAGCAGTTATTCGGTAAACAGGTTCACTAACTATGGCTACACCTTC	CASSYSVNRFTNYGYTF
TRBV6-5	once	NA	TRBJ1-2	TGTGCCAGCAGCCACAAGACTAACTATGGCTACACCTTC	CASSHKTNYGYTF
TRBV2	once	NA	TRBJ1-1	TGTGCCATGCGACCGGGACTGACGAACACTGAAGCTTTCTTT	CAMRPGLTNTEAFF
TRBV9	NA	NA	TRBJ2-7	TGTGCCAGCAGCGTAGGGGAGCGGGAGCAGTACTTC	CASSVGEREQYF
TRBV7-3	NA	NA	TRBJ2-1	TGTGCCAGCAGCCCAGGACTATCAGCGGGCGAGCAGTTCTTC	CASSPGLSAGEQFF
TRBV3-1/TRBV3-2	NA	NA	TRBJ1-4	TGTGCCAGCAGCCTGAGCCGTGAAACACTGTTTTTT	CASSLSRETLFF
TRBV18	NA	TRBD1	TRBJ2-2	TGTGCCAGCTCACCCGGGACAGCGAACACCGGGGAGCTGTTTTTT	CASSPGTANTGELFF